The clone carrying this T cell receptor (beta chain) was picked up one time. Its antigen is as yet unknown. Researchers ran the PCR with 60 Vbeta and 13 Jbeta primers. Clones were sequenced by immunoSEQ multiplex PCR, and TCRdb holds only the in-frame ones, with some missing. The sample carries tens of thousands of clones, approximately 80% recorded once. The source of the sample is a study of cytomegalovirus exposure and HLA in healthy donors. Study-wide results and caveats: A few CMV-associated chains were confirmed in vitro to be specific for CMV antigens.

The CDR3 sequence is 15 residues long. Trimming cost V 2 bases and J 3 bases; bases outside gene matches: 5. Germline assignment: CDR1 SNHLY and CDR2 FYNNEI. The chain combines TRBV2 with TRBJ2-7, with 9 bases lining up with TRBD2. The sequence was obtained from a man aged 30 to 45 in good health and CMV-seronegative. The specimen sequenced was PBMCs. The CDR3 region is CASSELSGSIYEQYF. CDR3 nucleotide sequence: TGTGCCAGCAGTGAACTTAGCGGGAGCATCTACGAGCAGTACTTC.